The 3 T cell receptor beta chains listed next were all sequenced from one sample in a study of blood T cell repertoires in COVID-19. Sequenced by immunoSEQ multiplex PCR; TCRdb stores in-frame clones only, minus some. The top ten hold about a sixth of the sample, which has 150,000 or so clones, more than 70% seen once. What was sequenced was PBMCs or T cells enriched from blood (not recorded which). The source is a man between 60 and 75 years old who had recovered from COVID-19.

This chain uses TRBV9 with TRBJ2-5, with 10 positions matching TRBD2. Germline V gene sequence: CDR1 SGDLS, CDR2 YYNGEE. This CDR3 has 15 residues. V lost 0 bases and J lost 5; bases outside the gene matches: 4. The CDR3 protein is CASSVVAGGMETQYF. Written as DNA, the CDR3 is TGTGCCAGCAGCGTAGTAGCGGGAGGCATGGAGACCCAGTACTTC.

This clone showed up just a few times. This rearrangement joins TRBV9 to TRBJ2-1, with 8 nucleotides matching TRBD1. Unmatched junction bases numbered 11, after V lost 0 bases and J lost 6 bases. CDR1 and CDR2 from the germline V gene are SGDLS and YYNGEE. CDR3 length equals 17 residues. The CDR3 DNA is TGTGCCAGCAGCGTAGCCTATCCCCAGGGGGCCTTCAATGAGCAGTTCTTC. Amino acids: CASSVAYPQGAFNEQFF. Combining the CDR3 with reference TRBV9 and TRBJ2-1 gives the whole variable domain DSGVTQTPKHLITATGQRVTLRCSPRSGDLSVYWYQQSLDQGLQFLIQYYNGEERAKGNILERFSAQQFPDLHSELNLSSLELGDSALYFCASSVAYPQGAFNEQFFGPGTRLTVL.

The chain uses TRBV9 and TRBJ2-2; 8 bases line up with TRBD1. The CDR3 covers 17 residues. Germline CDR1 reads SGDLS; CDR2 reads YYNGEE. Losses at the gene ends were 1 base for V and 1 base for J; bases not matched to a gene: 6. The CDR3 DNA follows: TGTGCCAGCAGCGTAAGGGCCGGACAGGGGAACACCGGGGAGCTGTTTTTT. The encoded protein is CASSVRAGQGNTGELFF.